This T cell receptor (beta chain) emerged from a study of glioma-infiltrating T cells after dendritic cell vaccination. The primer mix had 60 V beta and 13 J beta primers. Produced via immunoSEQ multiplex PCR; TCRdb's table is partial and in-frame only. Of 85,000 to 110,000 clones detected, 80% to 90% appear once; the ten largest clones hold approximately 12%. The V and J ends lost 5 bases and 0 bases, in that order; junction bases with no gene match: 8. Germline V gene lookup returns CDR1 SGHTA and CDR2 FQGTGA. This CDR3 spans 17 amino acids. This sample comprised blood, obtained before dendritic cell vaccination. This TCR was recovered from a human donor with glioblastoma. V gene TRBV7-3 combines with J gene TRBJ2-3; 10 positions agree with TRBD2. The CDR3 bases are TGTGCCAGCAGCCTCAGCGGGGGGGTCACTAGCACAGATACGCAGTATTTT. This encodes CASSLSGGVTSTDTQYF.